This TCR beta chain was captured by sequencing in a study of blood T cell repertoires in COVID-19. About the study: T cells, B-cell-depleted T cells, or PBMCs provided the cDNA or gDNA that served as material.

Sequencing used immunoSEQ multiplex PCR; TCRdb keeps in-frame clones, though not all of them. The table lists 180,000 or so clones, roughly 82% of them singletons. CDR1 is SGHVS, CDR2 FNYEAQ, per germline. The CDR3 loop spans 13 amino acids. Trimming took off 4 bases at V and 9 bases at J, with 13 bases between the two ends. This chain links TRBV7-6 with TRBJ1-5; D possibly corresponds to TRBD1 (5 bases). The source of this sequence is a woman in her 70s with acute or convalescent COVID-19. The sample consisted of peripheral blood. The CDR3 sequence: CASSSNWGGPQHF. DNA for the CDR3: TGTGCCAGCAGCTCCAATTGGGGGGGGCCCCAGCATTTT. Using reference TRBV7-6 and TRBJ1-5 for the parts outside the CDR3, the full variable domain is GAGVSQSPRYKVTKRGQDVALRCDPISGHVSLYWYRQALGQGPEFLTYFNYEAQQDKSGLPNDRFSAERPEGSISTLTIQRTEQRDSAMYRCASSSNWGGPQHFGDGTRLSIL.